The clone carrying this T cell receptor (beta chain) showed up just once. Sequenced by immunoSEQ multiplex PCR; TCRdb stores in-frame clones only, minus some. The sample holds 360,000 or so clones, about 92% seen once. Followed longitudinally, the Seattle patients had been enrolled during active infection. The data were obtained in a study of blood T cell repertoires in COVID-19. Study background: Samples representing acute and convalescent COVID-19 were sourced from the United States, Italy and Spain.

CDR1 is MDHEN and CDR2 is SYDVKM in the germline V gene. V lost 4 bases, J lost 1 base, and 12 bases lay in between. The CDR3 contains 15 residues. J is TRBJ2-3 and V is TRBV28; the D gene is possibly TRBD2 (5 bases). Source material: peripheral blood. This TCR came from a woman between 55 and 75 years old with COVID-19, enrolled during active disease. CDR3 sequence reads: CASSYPSGGTDTQYF. The CDR3 nucleotides are TGTGCCAGCAGTTACCCCTCCGGGGGCACAGATACGCAGTATTTT.